These T cell receptor beta chains were read from a single sample in a study of blood T cell repertoires in COVID-19. Some clones are missing from TCRdb's copy, which holds only in-frame ones; the method was immunoSEQ multiplex PCR. Among approximately 180,000 clones listed, roughly nine tenths were seen once. Sequenced material: PBMCs or T cells enriched from blood (not recorded which). These receptors all come from a woman between 35 and 50 years old with acute COVID-19. CDR3s leave out the opening cysteine and the closing phenylalanine or tryptophan.

J: TRBJ2-3
V: TRBV24-1
length: 13
CDR3: ATSDNRQGTDTQY

J: TRBJ2-3
V: TRBV28
length: 14
CDR3: ASSTAGQGFTDTQY

J: TRBJ2-5
V: TRBV4-1
length: 13
CDR3: ASSSTGGSAETQY

J: TRBJ1-5
V: TRBV2
length: 13
CDR3: ASTGQGPLWEPQH

J: TRBJ2-7
V: TRBV12-2
length: 19
CDR3: ASRKGQFSKDSCPLSYEQY

J: TRBJ1-4
V: TRBV2
length: 12
CDR3: ASNTGSIGEKLF

J: TRBJ1-2
V: TRBV7-2
length: 12
CDR3: ASSWDRGQEGYT

J: TRBJ1-2
V: TRBV30
length: 11
CDR3: AWTGDANYGYT

J: TRBJ1-1
V: TRBV18
length: 12
CDR3: ASSPRQGNTEAF

J: TRBJ1-2
V: TRBV5-6
length: 14
CDR3: ASSWARQGVNYGYT

J: TRBJ2-2
V: TRBV5-1
length: 15
CDR3: ASSGATGGTNDGELF

J: TRBJ2-2
V: TRBV27
length: 12
CDR3: ASRRGGQGGELF

J: TRBJ1-5
V: TRBV21-1
length: 16
CDR3: ASSKGDRGRLGNQPQH

J: TRBJ1-5
V: TRBV2
length: 13
CDR3: ASSAQGHSNQPQH

J: TRBJ2-3
V: TRBV7-9
length: 16
CDR3: ASSQWSGPSGSTDTQY

J: TRBJ2-3
V: TRBV5-1
length: 14
CDR3: ASRPGSSSSTDTQY

J: TRBJ2-2
V: TRBV5-1
length: 12
CDR3: ASSLTTGPGELF

J: TRBJ2-3
V: TRBV18
length: 13
CDR3: ASSPGVGGTDTQY

J: TRBJ2-5
V: TRBV3-1/TRBV3-2
length: 11
CDR3: ASSRDPGETQY

J: TRBJ2-1
V: TRBV24-1
length: 12
CDR3: ATSDRLAGFEQF

J: TRBJ2-7
V: TRBV19
length: 12
CDR3: ASSLSTSNYEQY

J: TRBJ2-3
V: TRBV2
length: 18
CDR3: ASSEAPGTDRTSEVDTQY

J: TRBJ2-7
V: TRBV6-5
length: 9
CDR3: ASSNRYEQY

J: TRBJ1-6
V: TRBV6-5
length: 13
CDR3: ASIRTGYNNSPLH

J: TRBJ1-4
V: TRBV11-2
length: 17
CDR3: ASSLDPGQGRSANEKLF

J: TRBJ1-4
V: TRBV21-1
length: 12
CDR3: ASNSGTGWEKLF

J: TRBJ2-7
V: TRBV2
length: 11
CDR3: ASSDLATREQY

J: TRBJ2-5
V: TRBV6-5
length: 11
CDR3: ASGAGGKETQY

J: TRBJ1-1
V: TRBV7-9
length: 12
CDR3: ASSPRGYGTEAF

J: TRBJ1-1
V: TRBV4-1
length: 14
CDR3: ASSQNQFQGTTEAF

J: TRBJ1-2
V: TRBV28
length: 14
CDR3: ASTRQIGSGAYGYT

J: TRBJ2-7
V: TRBV14
length: 11
CDR3: ASSSLQGGEQY

J: TRBJ2-2
V: TRBV7-2
length: 15
CDR3: ASSSAGLAGVTGELF

J: TRBJ2-1
V: TRBV5-1
length: 14
CDR3: ASSLPAGGGNNEQF

J: TRBJ1-5
V: TRBV19
length: 10
CDR3: ASSMLDQPQH

J: TRBJ1-3
V: TRBV9
length: 13
CDR3: ASSVSGTGGNTIY

J: TRBJ1-4
V: TRBV29-1
length: 12
CDR3: SGGQTATNEKLF

J: TRBJ1-6
V: TRBV5-1
length: 13
CDR3: ASSLGDKYNSPLH

J: TRBJ2-2
V: TRBV7-2
length: 14
CDR3: ASSSGLAGLTGELF

J: TRBJ1-2
V: TRBV19
length: 13
CDR3: ASSNPSTGFYGYT

J: TRBJ2-2
V: TRBV5-4
length: 15
CDR3: ASSTPTGGANTGELF

J: TRBJ2-3
V: TRBV27
length: 13
CDR3: ASSLVGRSTDTQY